The clone carrying this T cell receptor (beta chain) has just one count. As yet, its antigen is unknown. This record belongs to a study of breast tumors, draining lymph nodes, adjacent tissues. Findings and limits, study-wide: Findings are consistent with lymph node origin and intratumoral expansion of most tumor T cells.

The lymph nodes were axillary draining lymph nodes from breast cancer patients. From the multiplex PCR reads, TCRdb called clonotypes with MiXCR, one entry per CDR3 protein. The sample has under 300,000 distinct CDR3 sequences, under 40% seen once. The TCR originated in a female donor with breast cancer. Some clones in this sample may be carry-over from other donors' samples. The sample comprised axillary lymph node tissue.

The chain's CDR3 is CASSDPAERERTGELFF. In DNA, the CDR3 is TGTGCCAGCAGTGACCCCGCGGAGCGGGAGCGTACCGGGGAGCTGTTTTTT. The genes are TRBV2 and TRBJ2-2; TRBD2 agrees at 8 bases. The V segment lost 3 bases and the J segment 5 bases; nucleotides outside the gene matches: 11. The germline V gene encodes CDR1 SNHLY and CDR2 FYNNEI. This CDR3 contains 17 residues.